This TCR beta chain was sequenced for a study of blood T cell repertoires in COVID-19. Study context: Samples representing acute and convalescent COVID-19 were sourced from the United States, Italy and Spain. From T cells, B-cell-depleted T cells, or PBMCs came the material, which was cDNA or gDNA.

The authors' processing: From reference gene primer amplification, estimates of nucleated cell counts were derived. Generated by immunoSEQ multiplex PCR, the TCRdb table keeps only in-frame clones and is missing some. Clonal size and the V and J genes are those of that table, whereas D and trimming came from the DNA. The data show fewer than 140,000 clones, roughly four fifths seen once. Germline V gene data show CDR1 as MNHNS and CDR2 as SASEGT. This CDR3 spans 12 amino acids. Seattle researchers signed up patients amid active infection and tracked them longitudinally. Details on this clone: A read error may account for a junction end that differs from germline.

This TCR derives from a man older than 75 with COVID-19, enrolled during active disease. Sequenced material: peripheral blood. The chain employs TRBV6-1 and TRBJ2-7, with unresolved D. The CDR3 is CASSDSPQPGKF. The CDR3, as DNA: TGTGCCAGCAGTGATTCCCCACAGCCCGGTAAATTC.